The 27 T cell receptor beta chains listed next were all sequenced from one sample in a study of T cell changes during pregnancy in multiple sclerosis. Assay used: immunoSEQ multiplex PCR; TCRdb lists only in-frame clones, some missing. The table has tens of thousands of clones, about 92% seen once. The sample in question was CD4+ T cells from peripheral blood mononuclear cells, obtained in the third trimester of pregnancy. Receptors were obtained from a female donor with multiple sclerosis, enrolled in a pregnancy study.

This chain joins TRBV27 and TRBJ1-2, with D possibly being TRBD1 (6 bases). This CDR3 comprises 14 residues. The ends were cut back, 5 bases at V and 5 bases at J, with 15 bases in the middle. Germline values: CDR1 MNHEY, CDR2 SMNVEV (reference sequence). CDR3 protein: CASSVRGGGYGYTF. In DNA, the CDR3 is TGTGCCAGCAGTGTCAGGGGTGGCGGTTATGGCTACACCTTC.

V usage is TRBV9 and J usage is TRBJ1-3; D unresolved. The germline V gene encodes CDR1 SGDLS and CDR2 YYNGEE. V was trimmed by 0 bases and J by 3 bases, leaving 7 bases between them. This CDR3 comprises 14 residues. CDR3 amino acids: CASSVETRGNTIYF. The CDR3 DNA reads as TGTGCCAGCAGCGTAGAAACACGTGGAAACACCATATATTTT.

The chain recombines TRBV6-1 with TRBJ2-7, with 10 bases identical to TRBD1. The junction had 8 bases not matched to a gene; V was cut back by 6 bases and J by 3 bases. The CDR3 has 15 residues. The germline V gene has CDR1 MNHNS and CDR2 SASEGT. The CDR3 sequence: CASRPGTGANYEQYF. Written as DNA, the CDR3 is TGTGCCAGCAGACCCGGGACAGGGGCCAACTACGAGCAGTACTTC.

The CDR3 sequence is CASGGGGSVVNEQFF. DNA of the CDR3: TGTGCCAGCGGGGGCGGAGGCTCCGTGGTAAATGAGCAGTTCTTC. The V gene is TRBV2, the J gene TRBJ2-1, with D tentatively TRBD1 (6 bases). The germline V gene has CDR1 SNHLY and CDR2 FYNNEI. The CDR3 consists of 15 residues. Trimming shortened V by 8 bases and J by 7 bases, and 21 bases separated the two germline ends.

The chain uses TRBV29-1 and TRBJ1-2; the D is unclear. The germline V and J ends were trimmed by 4 bases and 4 bases, with 16 bases remaining between them. This CDR3 comprises 14 residues. Germline assignment: CDR1 SQVTM and CDR2 ANQGSEA. The CDR3 DNA is TGCAGCGTTGGGACTTTAATAGGTCTCTATGGCTACACCTTC. It is translated as CSVGTLIGLYGYTF.

The chain joins TRBV30 to TRBJ1-2; tentatively, D is TRBD1 (5 bases). The CDR3 has 13 residues. V was pared by 5 bases and J by 4 bases, with 14 bases between. The V gene's germline CDR1 is GTSNPN and CDR2 SVGIG (reference sequence). The CDR3 DNA sequence: TGTGCCTGGGGATTCCAGGGAATCTATGGCTACACCTTC. Amino acid sequence: CAWGFQGIYGYTF. Supplemented by reference TRBV30 and TRBJ1-2, the full variable domain reads SQTIHQWPATLVQPVGSPLSLECTVEGTSNPNLYWYRQAAGRGLQLLFYSVGIGQISSEVPQNLSASRPQDRQFILSSKKLLLSDSGFYLCAWGFQGIYGYTFGSGTRLTVV.

This chain connects TRBV4-2 to TRBJ2-5; 9 bases are shared with TRBD2. Looked up from germline, CDR1 is LGHNA and CDR2 is YNFKEQ. Trimming took 0 bases from V and 0 from J; bases not matched to a gene: 11. This CDR3 spans 19 amino acids. The CDR3: CASSQDISSGRTYQETQYF. In nucleotides, the CDR3 is TGTGCCAGCAGCCAAGATATCTCGAGCGGGAGGACCTACCAAGAGACCCAGTACTTC.

The chain carries TRBV9 and TRBJ1-1; D perhaps matches TRBD1 (6 bases). The CDR3 totals 14 residues. Germline loops: CDR1 SGDLS, CDR2 YYNGEE. Deletions cut 10 bases from V and 3 bases from J, with 19 bases between. The CDR3 reads CASSRGGKDTEAFF. The CDR3 DNA reads as TGTGCCTCTTCACGAGGGGGTAAGGACACTGAAGCTTTCTTT.

V gene TRBV9 combines with J gene TRBJ1-2; possible D gene TRBD1, 6 bases. V was clipped by 3 bases and J by 3 bases, with 12 bases between them. The CDR3 totals 14 residues. CDR1 and CDR2 (germline): SGDLS, YYNGEE. The CDR3 loop reads CASSATGSHYGYTF. The CDR3 DNA follows: TGTGCCAGCAGCGCCACAGGGTCCCACTATGGCTACACCTTC.

The genes are TRBV4-2 and TRBJ1-3; D is unresolved. The CDR3 spans 13 residues. Germline CDR1 is LGHNA and CDR2 is YNFKEQ. The V gene lost 0 bases and the J gene lost 3 bases, with 3 bases spanning the gap. CDR3 protein: CASSQDLGNTIYF. The CDR3 DNA is TGTGCCAGCAGCCAAGATCTTGGAAACACCATATATTTT.

CDR3 in amino acids: CASSPSTGVADTQYF. The DNA for the CDR3 is TGCGCCAGCAGCCCCTCGACAGGGGTTGCAGATACGCAGTATTTT. The gene calls are TRBV5-1 and TRBJ2-3, with 8 bases lining up with TRBD1. The germline CDR1 and CDR2 sequences are SGHRS and YFSETQ. Trimming at V came to 4 bases and at J to 4 bases, leaving 8 bases not matched to a gene. The CDR3 has 15 residues.

The chain couples TRBV5-1 to TRBJ2-1; TRBD1 matches at 7 bases. The J segment lost 5 bases and the V segment lost 0 bases, leaving 5 bases of the junction unmatched. This CDR3 is 15 amino acids long. Looked up from germline, CDR1 is SGHRS and CDR2 is YFSETQ. DNA of the CDR3: TGCGCCAGCAGCTTGGTGGCAGGGGGACACAATGAGCAGTTCTTC. It yields the protein CASSLVAGGHNEQFF.

Only one count was recorded for this clone. The rearrangement joins TRBV10-2 to TRBJ2-7; TRBD2 matches 13 bases. Germline V gives CDR1 WSHSY, CDR2 SAAADI. The length of the CDR3 is 17 residues. Losses at the gene ends were 4 bases for V and 3 bases for J; bases not matched to a gene: 9. CDR3 sequence reads: CASSVPLGLAGVYEQYF. The DNA of the CDR3 is TGCGCCAGCAGTGTCCCGCTCGGACTAGCGGGGGTCTACGAGCAGTACTTC.

This clone has just one count. A junction boundary mismatches the germline segment, possibly from a read error. The chain couples TRBV30 to TRBJ2-3; 9 positions agree with TRBD1. Germline V gene sequence: CDR1 GTSNPN, CDR2 SVGIG (reference sequence). There are 15 residues in the CDR3. The CDR3, as DNA: TGTGCCTGGAGTACGGGACAGGGATCGACAGATATGCAGTATTTT. Its translation: CAWSTGQGSTDMQYF.

The chain is built from TRBV19 and TRBJ1-5; D not resolved. The CDR3 totals 15 residues. The V gene lost 7 bases and the J gene lost 0 bases, with 13 bases spanning the gap. Germline V gene data show CDR1 as LNHDA and CDR2 as SQIVND (reference sequence). CDR3 nucleotide sequence: TGTGCCAGTAAGGTACAGACCCATAGCAATCAGCCCCAGCATTTT. Translation gives CASKVQTHSNQPQHF.

The chain couples TRBV6-1 to TRBJ2-3, with D maybe TRBD2 (5 bases). Deletions cut 5 bases from V and 9 bases from J, with 18 bases between. The CDR3 extends over 14 amino acids. CDR1 is MNHNS, CDR2 SASEGT, per germline. Written as DNA, the CDR3 is TGTGCCAGCAGTCCCAAGGCGGGCTCCATGACGCAGTATTTT. Protein: CASSPKAGSMTQYF.

The chain links TRBV7-3 to TRBJ2-3; the match to TRBD2 covers 12 bases. V trimming: 0 bases; J trimming: 8 bases; junction bases outside the gene matches: 9. The germline V gene has CDR1 SGHTA and CDR2 FQGTGA. There are 17 residues in the CDR3. The CDR3 DNA follows: TGTGCCAGCAGCTTAACAGGGCTAGCGGGGGGGCTTGGTACGCAGTATTTT. As protein: CASSLTGLAGGLGTQYF.

This clone was seen only once. This sequence joins TRBV2 and TRBJ2-7; no definite D call. The CDR3 covers 11 residues. In germline, CDR1 is SNHLY, CDR2 FYNNEI. Trimming took 4 bases from V and 5 from J, leaving 6 bases between them. Here the CDR3 reads CASSVVNEQYF. The CDR3, as DNA: TGTGCCAGCAGTGTTGTCAACGAGCAGTACTTC.

The chain recombines TRBV30 with TRBJ2-1; the match to TRBD2 covers 11 bases. The V segment lost 8 bases and the J segment 2 bases; nucleotides outside the gene matches: 8. CDR3 size: 15 residues. In germline, CDR1 is GTSNPN, CDR2 SVGIG (reference sequence). DNA of the CDR3: TGTGCCACGACTAGCGGGGCAAAAGCCTACAATGAGCAGTTCTTC. Translating it yields CATTSGAKAYNEQFF.

This sequence joins TRBV30 and TRBJ2-2; 13 bases agree with TRBD2. CDR3 size: 19 residues. J gave up 3 bases and V 5 bases, and 15 bases lay outside the gene matches. Per germline, CDR1 GTSNPN and CDR2 SVGIG (reference sequence). The CDR3 DNA is TGTGCCTGGGGCCGGAGGACTAGCGGGAGACGGTCCGACACCGGGGAGCTGTTTTTT. It encodes CAWGRRTSGRRSDTGELFF.

The chain uses TRBV9 and TRBJ2-2; no firm D call. This CDR3 region has 13 residues. V lost 2 bases to trimming and J lost 4 bases, with 6 bases between them. The germline V gene has CDR1 SGDLS and CDR2 YYNGEE. The CDR3 is CASSVSPTGELFF. CDR3 nucleotides: TGTGCCAGCAGCGTTAGTCCCACCGGGGAGCTGTTTTTT.

The chain carries TRBV19 and TRBJ2-5; TRBD2 aligns across 8 bases. The CDR3 is made up of 13 amino acids. The germline gives CDR1 LNHDA, CDR2 SQIVND (reference sequence). V was clipped by 5 bases and J by 4 bases; unmatched bases: 3. The CDR3 spells CASSFGRGETQYF. In DNA, the CDR3 is TGTGCCAGTAGTTTCGGGAGGGGAGAGACCCAGTACTTC.

This clone has a single count. The chain uses TRBV7-8 and TRBJ2-5, with 9 bases identical to TRBD2. The junction had 10 bases not matched to a gene; V was cut back by 1 base and J by 4 bases. Germline lookup yields CDR1 SGHVS and CDR2 FQNEAQ. This CDR3 comprises 17 residues. The CDR3 spells CASSLGREGWVGETQYF. The CDR3 bases are TGTGCCAGCAGCTTAGGGCGGGAGGGCTGGGTAGGAGAGACCCAGTACTTC.

This chain uses TRBV15 with TRBJ1-2; D not resolved. The CDR3 loop spans 12 amino acids. Trimming shortened V by 6 bases and J by 8 bases, and 13 bases separated the two germline ends. Germline CDR1 reads LNHNV; CDR2 reads YYDKDF (reference sequence). The chain's CDR3 is CATRFEGSGYTF. The CDR3 DNA is TGTGCCACCAGGTTCGAGGGCTCCGGCTACACCTTC.

The chain couples TRBV5-1 to TRBJ1-1; 8 bases are shared with TRBD1. The germline CDR1 and CDR2 sequences are SGHRS and YFSETQ. The CDR3 runs to 14 residues. V lost 4 bases, J lost 11 bases, and 13 bases stayed unmatched. This chain's CDR3 is CASSPQAGGEMAFF. CDR3 bases: TGCGCCAGCAGCCCGCAGGCAGGGGGCGAAATGGCTTTCTTT. Using reference TRBV5-1 and TRBJ1-1 for the parts outside the CDR3, the full variable domain is KAGVTQTPRYLIKTRGQQVTLSCSPISGHRSVSWYQQTPGQGLQFLFEYFSETQRNKGNFPGRFSGRQFSNSRSEMNVSTLELGDSALYLCASSPQAGGEMAFFGQGTRLTVV.

The gene calls are TRBV18 and TRBJ1-5; no clear D. V lost 5 bases and J lost 5, with 19 bases in between. The germline gives CDR1 KGHSH, CDR2 LQKENI. The CDR3 is 16 residues long. The CDR3 sequence: CASSAVGPSPDQPQHF. Here the CDR3 DNA reads TGTGCCAGCTCAGCAGTGGGCCCATCACCGGATCAGCCCCAGCATTTT.

The chain combines TRBV4-3 with TRBJ1-2, with D possibly matching TRBD1 (5 bases). The CDR3 contains 16 residues. Germline loops: CDR1 LGHNA, CDR2 YSLEER. V dropped 3 bases and J dropped 5 bases, with 19 bases sitting between them. DNA for the CDR3: TGCGCCAGCAGCCACCTGGGGGGGTTAGGAGAGTATGGCTACACCTTC. This encodes CASSHLGGLGEYGYTF.